This T cell receptor beta chain derives from a study of T cell repertoires and HLA-DP antigens. Across the study: In vitro CD4+ alloreactivity was against HeLa-presented HLA-DP. Alloantigens: one with one groove difference and one with around 9 differences versus self. The donors, ranging 18-to-29 to 60-to-69 years, included a couple of males and one female.

Notes on this clone: Its antigen is undetermined.

The repertoire was sequenced with immunoSEQ multiplex PCR; TCRdb's copy has only in-frame clones and lacks some. Among approximately 90,000 clones, about 89% were seen once, and the ten largest hold roughly 1.5%. The CDR3 runs to 15 residues. Trimming shortened V by 0 bases and J by 4 bases, and 10 bases separated the two germline ends. Germline V gene lookup returns CDR1 SGDLS and CDR2 YYNGEE. This TCR was sampled from a man in his forties or fifties in good health and CMV-seronegative. The sequencing input was CD4+ T cells from PBMCs. The gene calls are TRBV9 and TRBJ2-2, with D unclear. The CDR3 nucleotides are TGTGCCAGCAGCGTAGAGGTCACAGCCACCGGGGAGCTGTTTTTT. It codes for CASSVEVTATGELFF.